This paragraph reports one TCR beta chain. The sample is drawn from a study of blood T cells in healthy people across ages. The second PCR ran roughly 7 to 12 cycles with a sample-barcoded 5' primer and J-beta primers. One entry per CDR3 protein, called by TCRdb with MiXCR from the 5' RACE reads. The table has over 550,000 distinct CDR3 sequences, around 31% seen once. The clonotype was recovered from a woman of 80 years or more in good health. The sample comprised blood.

The CDR3 sequence: CASSQDGTSAQETQYF. The CDR3 DNA reads as TGCGCCAGCAGCCAAGATGGGACTAGCGCACAAGAGACCCAGTACTTC. The chain employs TRBV4-3 and TRBJ2-5, with 10 bases identical to TRBD2. Trimming cost V 0 bases and J 2 bases; bases outside gene matches: 3. Germline V lookup: CDR1 LGHNA, CDR2 YSLEER. The CDR3 extends over 16 amino acids.